This TCR beta chain derives from a study of T-cell memory formation after mild COVID-19. V was clipped by 6 bases and J by 3 bases, with 15 bases between them. CDR3 length: 15 amino acids. This clonotype was seen only a few times. TCRdb independently ran MiXCR on the 5' RACE reads; one entry per CDR3 protein. The sample shows 300,000 or so distinct CDR3 sequences, about 17% of them seen only once. This sequence was found in a man aged 18 to 29 who had mild COVID-19 (a few samples of this study predate the infection). Cell type and time point are not known. The specimen was PBMCs or a T cell subset sorted from them (not recorded which). The chain recombines TRBV12-3 or TRBV12-4 with TRBJ2-1; no clear D gene. Written as DNA, the CDR3 is TGTGCCAGCAGACGCGACCCCCACGGCTACAATGAGCAGTTCTTC. Protein: CASRRDPHGYNEQFF.